This T cell receptor beta chain appears in the sequencing data of a study of cytomegalovirus exposure and HLA in healthy donors. Remarks on this clone: Its antigen is not identified.

Study conclusions and caveats: Roughly uniform depth of sequencing across donors was assumed in presence/absence analyses. Most sequenced TCRs were rare (though some public TCRs occurred in many donors). Because they were indistinguishable, some V segments, including TRBV6-2 and TRBV6-3, were excluded.

The V gene lost 0 bases and the J gene lost 0 bases, with 9 bases spanning the gap. CDR3 length equals 16 residues. Germline CDR1 and CDR2: KGHSH and LQKENI. Both 60 Vbeta primers and 13 Jbeta primers went into the PCR. In the source study's methods: Counted up in a later analysis, unique TCR beta chains came to some 72 million, with some 9.9 million shared. Only in-frame clones appear in the TCRdb table, and some are missing; sequencing was by immunoSEQ multiplex PCR. That table is the source of V, J and clone size, and D and trimming were worked out from the DNA. Here the sample spans fewer than 350,000 clones, roughly 89% being singletons.

This clonotype was obtained from a woman under 30 in good health and CMV-seronegative. Input material: PBMCs. The chain joins TRBV18 to TRBJ2-4; D remains ambiguous. The chain's CDR3 is CASSPPGEVAKNIQYF. Here the CDR3 DNA reads TGTGCCAGCTCACCACCCGGAGAAGTAGCCAAAAACATTCAGTACTTC.